A single sample gave rise to the 10 T cell receptor beta chains below, sequenced in a study of T-cell reconstitution after alpha-beta-depleted transplantation in children. Using unique molecular identifiers, the investigators prepared the TCRbeta library. MiXCR was run by TCRdb on the PCR reads, yielding one entry per CDR3 protein. The sample includes some 500,000 distinct CDR3 sequences, approximately 20% of them seen just once. The specimen was PBMCs from the stem cell graft donor, collected from the stem cell graft. Receptor source: a human donor who donated a stem cell graft to a child with acute lymphoblastic leukemia.

This clonotype was seen more than once but under ten times. CDR3 protein: CASRTEAFF. The CDR3 DNA is TGTGCCAGTAGAACTGAAGCTTTCTTT. J is TRBJ1-1 and V is TRBV19; D not resolved. Germline V gene sequence: CDR1 LNHDA, CDR2 SQIVND (reference sequence). CDR3 length: 9 residues. Trimming left V 6 bases short and J 5 bases short, with 1 base between.

This clonotype was counted between two and nine times. This sequence joins TRBV12-3 or TRBV12-4 and TRBJ1-2; TRBD1 aligns across 10 bases. Unmatched junction bases numbered 4, after V lost 5 bases and J lost 4 bases. The CDR3 extends over 14 amino acids. CDR3 sequence: CASSPTGGTYGYTF. The DNA for the CDR3 is TGTGCCAGCAGTCCGACAGGGGGCACCTATGGCTACACCTTC.

A few counts support this clonotype. The chain combines TRBV29-1 with TRBJ2-1; D gene unclear. CDR1 SQVTM and CDR2 ANQGSEA come from the germline V gene. The CDR3 runs 13 residues. Trimming took off 7 bases at V and 7 bases at J, with 17 bases between the two ends. In nucleotides, the CDR3 is TGCAGCGCCGAGTCTAGAAGAATGAATGAGCAGTTCTTC. The encoded protein is CSAESRRMNEQFF.

This chain uses TRBV29-1 with TRBJ2-7; perhaps TRBD2 as D (5 bases). Germline CDR1 reads SQVTM; CDR2 reads ANQGSEA. The CDR3 is 10 residues long. Trimming left V 7 bases short and J 5 bases short, with 9 bases between. CDR3 nucleotide sequence: TGCAGCGGGCTAGCCCACGAGCAGTACTTC. Its protein product is CSGLAHEQYF.

The chain recombines TRBV5-1 with TRBJ2-7; maybe TRBD2 (6 bases). Germline lookup yields CDR1 SGHRS and CDR2 YFSETQ. V lost 6 bases and J 0 bases, leaving 19 bases between the germline ends. This CDR3 has 16 residues. CDR3 coding DNA: TGCGCCAGCAAATGGGACTCCGCTTTAAGCTCCTACGAGCAGTACTTC. Translated, it gives CASKWDSALSSYEQYF.

This chain joins TRBV29-1 and TRBJ2-1, with D perhaps being TRBD1 or TRBD2 (6 bases each). The CDR3 contains 16 residues. CDR1 and CDR2 (germline): SQVTM, ANQGSEA. V was clipped by 4 bases and J by 0 bases, with 16 bases between them. CDR3 nucleotides: TGCAGCGTTGCGGGCCAGGAGGGGGGCTCCTACAATGAGCAGTTCTTC. The encoded protein is CSVAGQEGGSYNEQFF.

The chain couples TRBV15 to TRBJ2-5; TRBD1 matches 9 bases. CDR3 length: 14 residues. Germline values: CDR1 LNHNV, CDR2 YYDKDF (reference sequence). J lost 5 bases, V lost 2 bases, and 3 bases had no gene match. CDR3 in DNA: TGTGCCACCAGCAGACACAGGGGGCTGGAGACCCAGTACTTC. This sequence encodes CATSRHRGLETQYF. Together with reference TRBV15 and TRBJ2-5, the CDR3 gives the full variable domain: DAMVIQNPRYQVTQFGKPVTLSCSQTLNHNVMYWYQQKSSQAPKLLFHYYDKDFNNEADTPDNFQSRRPNTSFCFLDIRSPGLGDTAMYLCATSRHRGLETQYFGPGTRLLVL.

The chain is built from TRBV29-1 and TRBJ2-2, with D perhaps matching TRBD1 (6 bases). Trimming cost V 7 bases and J 6 bases, with 15 bases left between them. The V gene's germline CDR1 is SQVTM and CDR2 ANQGSEA. This CDR3 is 13 amino acids long. The CDR3 loop reads CSGSQGRSGELFF. Here the CDR3 DNA reads TGCAGCGGCAGCCAGGGGCGGTCCGGGGAGCTGTTTTTT.

This clonotype was found many times. The chain couples TRBV5-1 to TRBJ1-2, with D possibly matching TRBD1 (5 bases). The CDR3 contains 14 residues. Germline assignment: CDR1 SGHRS and CDR2 YFSETQ. Trimming removed 2 bases at V and 0 bases at J, with 8 bases between. CDR3 bases: TGCGCCAGCAGCTTCGAGGGGCCTAACTATGGCTACACCTTC. Its translation: CASSFEGPNYGYTF. The full variable domain, its missing parts supplied by reference TRBV5-1 and TRBJ1-2, is KAGVTQTPRYLIKTRGQQVTLSCSPISGHRSVSWYQQTPGQGLQFLFEYFSETQRNKGNFPGRFSGRQFSNSRSEMNVSTLELGDSALYLCASSFEGPNYGYTFGSGTRLTVV.

Remarks on this clonotype: Relative to the germline gene, one junction end is altered; a read error may explain this. The V call is TRBV3-1, the J call TRBJ2-3; D is ambiguous. The CDR3 has 18 amino acids. Germline-derived CDR1 and CDR2 are LGHDT and YNNKEL (reference sequence). CDR3 DNA: TGTGCCTGCAGCTCCCAATCAGTCCGGGCGGCTAGCACAGATACGCAGTATTTT. It encodes CACSSQSVRAASTDTQYF.